This T cell receptor beta chain was observed in a study of shared clonotypes between healthy human individuals. The repertoire was sequenced with immunoSEQ multiplex PCR; TCRdb's copy has only in-frame clones and lacks some. The table includes over a million clones, more than 75% detected once. As concerns this clone: In the same sample, other DNA sequences code for this CDR3.

This CDR3 comprises 14 residues. The V gene lost 1 base and the J gene lost 0 bases, with 7 bases spanning the gap. The germline gives CDR1 SGHTA, CDR2 FQGNSA. All donors qualified as healthy HIV-negative adults and had experienced no recent acute infections or vaccinations. This receptor was identified in a man between 18 and 35 years old in good health. Some clones in this sample may be carry-over from other donors' samples. The V call is TRBV7-2, the J call TRBJ2-7; D unclear. Sequenced input: memory CD4+ T cells from PBMCs. The subset here: CD45RA-negative fraction. CDR3 residues: CASSLDRYSYEQYF. The CDR3 coding sequence is TGTGCCAGCAGCTTAGATCGATACTCCTACGAGCAGTACTTC.